The clone carrying this TCR beta chain was counted a few times. The antigen remains unidentified. The PCR ran on 60 Vbeta and 13 Jbeta primers. The data were produced by immunoSEQ multiplex PCR, yet TCRdb's version contains in-frame clones alone and is incomplete. This repertoire shows some 200,000 clones, over 75% found once; its top ten account for about 1.8%. This entry belongs to a study of cytomegalovirus exposure and HLA in healthy donors. The germline V gene encodes CDR1 MNHEY and CDR2 SVGAGI. V lost 0 bases to trimming and J lost 4 bases; unmatched junction nucleotides: 5. CDR3 length: 15 amino acids. Study conclusions and caveats: CMV antigen specificity was confirmed in vitro for a few CMV-associated chains.

V usage is TRBV6-5 and J usage is TRBJ1-1, with 7 bases identical to TRBD1. The source of this sequence is a man aged 18-30 years in good health and CMV-seronegative. Sequenced sample: PBMCs. CDR3 DNA: TGTGCCAGCAGTTACTCAACAGGGGTTCCCACTGAAGCTTTCTTT. Amino acids: CASSYSTGVPTEAFF.